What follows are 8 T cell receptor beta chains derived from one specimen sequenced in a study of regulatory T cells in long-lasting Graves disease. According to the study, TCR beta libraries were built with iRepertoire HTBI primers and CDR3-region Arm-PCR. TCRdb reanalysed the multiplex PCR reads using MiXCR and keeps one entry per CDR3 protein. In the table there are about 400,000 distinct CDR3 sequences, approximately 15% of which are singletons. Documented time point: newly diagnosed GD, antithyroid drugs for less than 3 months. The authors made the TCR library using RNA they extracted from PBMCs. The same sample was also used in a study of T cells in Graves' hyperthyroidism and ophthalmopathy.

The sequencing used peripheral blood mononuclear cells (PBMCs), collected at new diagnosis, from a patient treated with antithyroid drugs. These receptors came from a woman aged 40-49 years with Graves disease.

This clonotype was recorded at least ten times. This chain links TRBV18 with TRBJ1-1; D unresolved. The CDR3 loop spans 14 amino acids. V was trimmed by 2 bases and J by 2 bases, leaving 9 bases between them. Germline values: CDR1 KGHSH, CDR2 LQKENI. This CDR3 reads CASSPYQVNTEAFF. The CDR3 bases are TGTGCCAGCTCACCATATCAGGTAAACACTGAAGCTTTCTTT.

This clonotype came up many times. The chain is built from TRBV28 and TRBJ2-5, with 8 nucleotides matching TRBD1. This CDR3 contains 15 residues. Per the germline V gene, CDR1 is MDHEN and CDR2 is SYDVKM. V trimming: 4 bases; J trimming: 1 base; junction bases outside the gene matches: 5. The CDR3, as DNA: TGTGCCAGCAGTTCCCGGGACAGGATCCAAGAGACCCAGTACTTC. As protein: CASSSRDRIQETQYF.

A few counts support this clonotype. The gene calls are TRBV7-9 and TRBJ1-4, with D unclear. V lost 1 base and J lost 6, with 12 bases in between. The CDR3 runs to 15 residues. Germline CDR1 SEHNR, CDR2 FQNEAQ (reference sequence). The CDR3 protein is CASSLDRQLYEKLFF. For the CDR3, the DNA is TGTGCCAGCAGCTTAGATCGGCAGCTATATGAAAAACTGTTTTTT.

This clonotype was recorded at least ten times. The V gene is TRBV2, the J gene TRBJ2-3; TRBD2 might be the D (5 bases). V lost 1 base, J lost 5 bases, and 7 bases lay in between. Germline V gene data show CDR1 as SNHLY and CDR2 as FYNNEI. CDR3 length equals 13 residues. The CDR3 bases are TGTGCCAGCAGTGAAGGACTACGAGATACGCAGTATTTT. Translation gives CASSEGLRDTQYF.

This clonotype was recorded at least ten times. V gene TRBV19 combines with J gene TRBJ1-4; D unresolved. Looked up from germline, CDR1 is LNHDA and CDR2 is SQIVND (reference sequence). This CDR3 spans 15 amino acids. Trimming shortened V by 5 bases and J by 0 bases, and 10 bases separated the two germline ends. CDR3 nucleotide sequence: TGTGCCAGTAGTGGAGGGCCTTCAACTAATGAAAAACTGTTTTTT. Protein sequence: CASSGGPSTNEKLFF.

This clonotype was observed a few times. The chain's CDR3 is CATSSGRAVNEQFF. In DNA form, the CDR3 reads TGTGCCACCAGCAGCGGGAGGGCCGTCAATGAGCAGTTCTTC. This chain joins TRBV24-1 and TRBJ2-1, with 10 nucleotides matching TRBD2. There are 14 residues in the CDR3. CDR1 is KGHDR, CDR2 SFDVKD, per germline. The V and J ends lost 7 bases and 6 bases, in that order; junction bases with no gene match: 5.

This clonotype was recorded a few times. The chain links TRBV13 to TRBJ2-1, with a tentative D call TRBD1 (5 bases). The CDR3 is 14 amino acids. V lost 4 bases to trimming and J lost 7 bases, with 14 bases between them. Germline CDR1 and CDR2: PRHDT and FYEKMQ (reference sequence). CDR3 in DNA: TGTGCCAGCAGCTCCTCCAGGGTTCGGAATGAGCAGTTCTTC. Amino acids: CASSSSRVRNEQFF.

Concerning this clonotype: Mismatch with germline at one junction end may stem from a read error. The CDR3 DNA reads as TGTGGCAGCAGTTCAGACACCTTGCGGGGCAATGAGCAGTTCTTC. It encodes CGSSSDTLRGNEQFF. The V gene is TRBV27, the J gene TRBJ2-5, with a tentative D call TRBD2 (6 bases). The end of the DNA aligns better with TRBJ2-1, so the J call may be wrong. The CDR3 spans 15 residues. From germline, CDR1 is MNHEY and CDR2 SMNVEV (reference sequence).